The 29 T cell receptor beta chains listed next were all sequenced from one sample in a study of CD8 T cells in Susac syndrome. The RNA, roughly 0.5 to 1 ug, was put through reverse transcription using random hexamers. TCRdb itself ran the immunoSEQ multiplex PCR reads through MiXCR, one entry per CDR3 protein. The sample shows about 140,000 distinct CDR3 sequences, approximately 94% of them seen only once. The sequenced sample was CD4+ T cells from PBMCs. These TCRs come from a human donor in good health.

J is TRBJ1-5 and V is TRBV28; no firm D call. The germline CDR1 and CDR2 sequences are MDHEN and SYDVKM. Trimming stripped 3 bases from V and 0 bases from J, with 9 bases between. This CDR3 region has 15 residues. CDR3 DNA sequence: TGTGCCAGCAGTTTCTATCCATATAGCAATCAGCCCCAGCATTTT. Its protein is CASSFYPYSNQPQHF.

V is TRBV30 and J is TRBJ2-4, with a tentative D call TRBD2 (6 bases). Trimming removed 2 bases at V and 8 bases at J, with 25 bases between. Germline assignment: CDR1 GTSNPN and CDR2 SVGIG (reference sequence). This CDR3 has 17 amino acids. CDR3 nucleotides: TGTGCCTGGAGTCTAGATAGGGTGGGAGGACCAAGGGACATTCAGTACTTC. Amino acids: CAWSLDRVGGPRDIQYF.

The chain couples TRBV12-3 or TRBV12-4 to TRBJ2-7, with 7 nucleotides matching TRBD1. V was pared by 6 bases and J by 2 bases, with 10 bases of the junction left unmatched. The CDR3 spans 15 residues. CDR3 sequence reads: CASSLSGTAPYEQYF. CDR3 bases: TGTGCCAGCAGCCTCTCCGGGACAGCGCCCTACGAGCAGTACTTC.

This chain uses TRBV27 with TRBJ2-2; D is uncertain. The germline V gene has CDR1 MNHEY and CDR2 SMNVEV (reference sequence). V was trimmed by 6 bases and J by 7 bases, leaving 15 bases between them. The CDR3 consists of 14 residues. CDR3 in DNA: TGTGCCAGCAGGCGTAATGCGTGGGGCGGGGAGCTGTTTTTT. This encodes CASRRNAWGGELFF.

J is TRBJ1-1 and V is TRBV6-1, with no clear D. This CDR3 is built from 12 residues. The germline V and J ends were trimmed by 8 bases and 7 bases, with 14 bases remaining between them. Germline V lookup: CDR1 MNHNS, CDR2 SASEGT. The CDR3 DNA reads as TGTGCCAGCTCCCGGCTAGACCTTGAAGCTTTCTTT. It codes for CASSRLDLEAFF.

The chain uses TRBV7-2 and TRBJ2-3, with 7 bases aligning to TRBD1. Germline V gene lookup returns CDR1 SGHTA and CDR2 FQGNSA. The CDR3 loop spans 15 amino acids. After removal of 4 bases from V and 2 bases from J, the junction contained 6 bases not matched to a gene. The CDR3 DNA reads TGTGCCAGCAGCTGGAGACAGGGATTCACAGATACGCAGTATTTT. Its protein is CASSWRQGFTDTQYF.

The genes are TRBV29-1 and TRBJ1-2; D unresolved. Germline lookup yields CDR1 SQVTM and CDR2 ANQGSEA. CDR3 size: 14 residues. Trimming removed 0 bases at V and 5 bases at J, with 13 bases between. The CDR3, as DNA: TGCAGCGTTGAAGACAGTGGTTCTCCGTATGGCTACACCTTC. Its translation: CSVEDSGSPYGYTF.

This chain uses TRBV29-1 with TRBJ2-5; 11 nucleotides agree with TRBD2. The CDR3 is made up of 16 amino acids. With V trimmed by 3 bases and J by 3 bases, 9 bases remained unmatched. Germline CDR1 SQVTM, CDR2 ANQGSEA. The CDR3 region is CSVDFWGTSGEETQYF. The CDR3 DNA is TGCAGCGTTGATTTTTGGGGGACTAGCGGAGAAGAGACCCAGTACTTC.

The chain employs TRBV20-1 and TRBJ2-7; 9 positions agree with TRBD2. J gave up 4 bases and V 4 bases, and 8 bases lay outside the gene matches. The CDR3 is made up of 14 amino acids. Germline assignment: CDR1 DFQATT and CDR2 SNEGSKA (reference sequence). CDR3 sequence: CSAIESSGIYEQYF. CDR3 in DNA: TGCAGTGCTATCGAGTCTAGCGGGATATACGAGCAGTACTTC.

The CDR3 loop reads CAWSVQVGGNEQFF. The CDR3 DNA is TGTGCCTGGAGTGTACAAGTAGGGGGCAATGAGCAGTTCTTC. The chain links TRBV30 to TRBJ2-1; perhaps TRBD1 as D (6 bases). In germline, CDR1 is GTSNPN, CDR2 SVGIG (reference sequence). The CDR3 has 14 residues. V was clipped by 0 bases and J by 6 bases, with 12 bases between them.

The chain is built from TRBV5-4 and TRBJ2-5; 7 positions match TRBD1. The CDR3 runs to 14 residues. V gave up 4 bases and J gave up 5 bases; unmatched junction bases: 8. The V gene's germline CDR1 is SGHNT and CDR2 YYREEE (reference sequence). The CDR3 loop reads CASSPRQGWETQYF. CDR3 nucleotides: TGTGCCAGCAGCCCACGACAGGGATGGGAGACCCAGTACTTC.

The rearrangement joins TRBV18 to TRBJ2-7; 7 nucleotides align to TRBD2. Germline V gives CDR1 KGHSH, CDR2 LQKENI. The V segment lost 2 bases and the J segment 2 bases; nucleotides outside the gene matches: 3. The CDR3 sequence is 14 residues long. CDR3 amino acids: CASSPGGRTYEQYF. The CDR3 nucleotides are TGTGCCAGCTCACCAGGCGGGAGAACCTACGAGCAGTACTTC.

The rearrangement links TRBV5-1 to TRBJ2-1; 9 bases fit TRBD2. The trim removed 0 bases at V and 6 bases at J, leaving 10 bases unmatched. Germline lookup yields CDR1 SGHRS and CDR2 YFSETQ. The CDR3 sequence is 17 residues long. The CDR3 is CASSLGSSGRGGNEQFF. The CDR3 coding sequence is TGCGCCAGCAGCTTGGGGAGTAGCGGGAGAGGTGGCAATGAGCAGTTCTTC.

The J gene is TRBJ2-7, the V gene TRBV3-1; 7 bases line up with TRBD1. Germline assignment: CDR1 LGHDT and CDR2 YNNKEL (reference sequence). The CDR3 is made up of 15 amino acids. V lost 2 bases, J lost 2 bases, and 6 bases stayed unmatched. CDR3 coding DNA: TGTGCCAGCAGCCAACTGGACAGGCTCGCCTACGAGCAGTACTTC. This codes for CASSQLDRLAYEQYF.

V gene TRBV30 combines with J gene TRBJ1-5; D perhaps matches TRBD1 (5 bases). Trimming pared 2 bases from V and 2 bases from J, leaving 13 bases between. Germline V gives CDR1 GTSNPN, CDR2 SVGIG (reference sequence). This CDR3 has 15 amino acids. The CDR3 loop is CAWSRMGLGNQPQHF. The CDR3, as DNA: TGTGCCTGGAGTAGGATGGGGCTTGGCAATCAGCCCCAGCATTTT.

This clonotype came up a few times. The gene calls are TRBV29-1 and TRBJ1-1; 7 bases line up with TRBD1. CDR3 size: 15 residues. Germline V CDR1 and CDR2: SQVTM, ANQGSEA. The V and J ends lost 5 bases and 2 bases, in that order; junction bases with no gene match: 11. CDR3 region: CSVLRAGTVNTEAFF. The CDR3 nucleotides are TGCAGCGTTCTGAGGGCCGGGACAGTTAACACTGAAGCTTTCTTT.

This clonotype has a single count. V gene TRBV4-1 combines with J gene TRBJ2-3, with 10 bases fitting TRBD1. From germline, CDR1 is MGHRA and CDR2 YSYEKL. V gave up 1 base and J gave up 0 bases; unmatched junction bases: 4. The CDR3 totals 17 residues. The CDR3 DNA reads TGCGCCAGCAGCCAAGCGACGGGACAGGGGAGCACAGATACGCAGTATTTT. Translation gives CASSQATGQGSTDTQYF.

The V call is TRBV7-6, the J call TRBJ2-7; 12 nucleotides align to TRBD2. V shed 5 bases, J shed 3 bases, and the junction held 8 bases outside the gene matches. The CDR3 spans 16 residues. Germline CDR1 reads SGHVS; CDR2 reads FNYEAQ. The CDR3 sequence is CASSQGLAGFFYEQYF. In DNA, the CDR3 is TGTGCCAGCAGCCAAGGACTAGCGGGATTTTTCTACGAGCAGTACTTC.

The chain is built from TRBV30 and TRBJ2-1, with 8 bases identical to TRBD2. From germline, CDR1 is GTSNPN and CDR2 SVGIG (reference sequence). The CDR3 has 14 amino acids. V gave up 5 bases and J gave up 6 bases; unmatched junction bases: 9. The DNA for the CDR3 is TGTGCCTGGGACGGGAGGGCGTTCGTCAATGAGCAGTTCTTC. Protein: CAWDGRAFVNEQFF. Full variable domain (outside the CDR3, taken from reference TRBV30 and TRBJ2-1): SQTIHQWPATLVQPVGSPLSLECTVEGTSNPNLYWYRQAAGRGLQLLFYSVGIGQISSEVPQNLSASRPQDRQFILSSKKLLLSDSGFYLCAWDGRAFVNEQFFGPGTRLTVL.

This clonotype was seen once. CDR3 in amino acids: CATSGGRENTGELFF. DNA of the CDR3: TGTGCCACCAGTGGCGGTCGGGAGAACACCGGGGAGCTGTTTTTT. The rearrangement uses TRBV24-1 and TRBJ2-2; possible D gene TRBD2, 5 bases. Trimming cost V 5 bases and J 1 base, with 10 bases left between them. The CDR3 runs 15 residues. CDR1 is KGHDR, CDR2 SFDVKD, per germline.

V and J are TRBV2 and TRBJ2-7, with 10 positions matching TRBD2. This CDR3 has 15 residues. With V trimmed by 6 bases and J by 2 bases, 7 bases remained unmatched. Looked up from germline, CDR1 is SNHLY and CDR2 is FYNNEI. The CDR3 sequence is CASRKGLAYTYEQYF. The DNA of the CDR3 is TGTGCCAGCAGGAAGGGACTAGCGTACACCTACGAGCAGTACTTC.

The chain employs TRBV7-9 and TRBJ1-1; TRBD1 matches at 7 bases. With 4 bases clipped from V and 0 bases from J, the junction kept 2 bases outside the gene matches. The germline V gene encodes CDR1 SEHNR and CDR2 FQNEAQ (reference sequence). This CDR3 comprises 14 residues. Here the CDR3 reads CASSSGQMNTEAFF. CDR3 nucleotide sequence: TGTGCCAGCAGCTCGGGACAGATGAACACTGAAGCTTTCTTT.

The V call is TRBV6-5, the J call TRBJ2-7; TRBD2 might be the D (5 bases). The CDR3 extends over 12 amino acids. Germline-derived CDR1 and CDR2 are MNHEY and SVGAGI. Trimming shortened V by 5 bases and J by 1 base, and 6 bases separated the two germline ends. CDR3 region: CASSRTSYEQYF. The CDR3 DNA sequence: TGTGCCAGCAGTCGGACTTCCTACGAGCAGTACTTC.

The gene calls are TRBV9 and TRBJ2-6; unclear D gene. This CDR3 spans 15 amino acids. V was cut by 4 bases and J by 0 bases, with 8 bases left in between. Germline V gene sequence: CDR1 SGDLS, CDR2 YYNGEE. The CDR3: CASSFPSSGANVLTF. In DNA form, the CDR3 reads TGTGCCAGCAGCTTCCCTAGCTCTGGGGCCAACGTCCTGACTTTC.

This chain joins TRBV12-3 or TRBV12-4 and TRBJ2-7; D is uncertain. Trimming stripped 3 bases from V and 2 bases from J, with 8 bases between. The CDR3 runs to 13 residues. This CDR3 reads CASSLRVTYEQYF. DNA of the CDR3: TGTGCCAGCAGTTTGAGAGTAACCTACGAGCAGTACTTC.

J is TRBJ2-5 and V is TRBV3-1; TRBD2 agrees at 7 bases. CDR1 LGHDT and CDR2 YNNKEL come from the germline V gene (reference sequence). This CDR3 has 17 amino acids. The V and J ends lost 0 bases and 1 base, in that order; junction bases with no gene match: 8. The CDR3 nucleotides are TGTGCCAGCAGCCAAGAGGGCGGGAGAGGCCCCCAAGAGACCCAGTACTTC. This codes for CASSQEGGRGPQETQYF.

V and J are TRBV9 and TRBJ2-7; D is perhaps TRBD2 (7 bases). This CDR3 spans 20 amino acids. Germline CDR1 is SGDLS and CDR2 is YYNGEE. The ends were cut back, 4 bases at V and 0 bases at J, with 29 bases in the middle. CDR3 sequence reads: CASSFRDIGETSPFSYEQYF. CDR3 DNA sequence: TGTGCCAGCAGCTTCCGGGACATCGGTGAGACTAGCCCGTTCTCCTACGAGCAGTACTTC. The full variable domain, rest sourced from reference TRBV9 and TRBJ2-7, is DSGVTQTPKHLITATGQRVTLRCSPRSGDLSVYWYQQSLDQGLQFLIQYYNGEERAKGNILERFSAQQFPDLHSELNLSSLELGDSALYFCASSFRDIGETSPFSYEQYFGPGTRLTVT.

The chain couples TRBV7-2 to TRBJ2-7; no reliable D call. Germline loops: CDR1 SGHTA, CDR2 FQGNSA. The CDR3 is made up of 14 amino acids. V shed 8 bases and J shed 0 bases, with 14 bases lying between them. The chain's CDR3 is CASRAGIYSYEQYF. The CDR3 nucleotides read TGTGCCAGCCGTGCCGGAATTTACTCCTACGAGCAGTACTTC.

The chain couples TRBV28 to TRBJ2-4; TRBD1 agrees at 9 bases. Trimming cost V 6 bases and J 8 bases; bases outside gene matches: 8. Germline V gene sequence: CDR1 MDHEN, CDR2 SYDVKM. This CDR3 spans 14 amino acids. The CDR3 spells CASSYYRGPHIQYF. The CDR3 region has the DNA TGTGCCAGCAGCTACTACAGGGGGCCGCACATTCAGTACTTC. The full variable domain, its missing parts supplied by reference TRBV28 and TRBJ2-4, is DVKVTQSSRYLVKRTGEKVFLECVQDMDHENMFWYRQDPGLGLRLIYFSYDVKMKEKGDIPEGYSVSREKKERFSLILESASTNQTSMYLCASSYYRGPHIQYFGAGTRLSVL.